These T cell receptor beta chains were read from a single sample in a study of cytomegalovirus exposure and HLA in healthy donors. Only in-frame clones appear in the TCRdb table, and some are missing; sequencing was by immunoSEQ multiplex PCR. The data contain some 85,000 clones, roughly 80% of them singletons. The sequenced material came from PBMCs. These receptors were collected from a male donor in good health and CMV-seronegative. Both conserved end residues are part of each CDR3. A D gene is named only where the DNA matches it firmly. For some rows the clone size is stated as once, few or many, or as a class when expanded; others skip it.

length: 15; D: NA; J: TRBJ2-1; size: NA; V: TRBV28; DNA: TGTGCCAGCAGCCAACTAGGTAGCGGATACAATGAGCAGTTCTTC; CDR3: CASSQLGSGYNEQFF
length: 15; D: TRBD1; J: TRBJ1-1; size: few; V: TRBV5-1; DNA: TGCGCCAGCAGCCTCCGGACAGGGAGGGTTACTGAAGCTTTCTTT; CDR3: CASSLRTGRVTEAFF
length: 13; D: NA; J: TRBJ2-7; size: NA; V: TRBV28; DNA: TGTGCCAGCAGTTTACACACCTCGGGGGAGCAGTACTTC; CDR3: CASSLHTSGEQYF
length: 15; D: NA; J: TRBJ2-1; size: NA; V: TRBV27; DNA: TGTGCCAGCAGCCCACTTGGGAGCTCCTACAATGAGCAGTTCTTC; CDR3: CASSPLGSSYNEQFF
length: 16; D: TRBD1; J: TRBJ1-6; size: NA; V: TRBV4-3; DNA: TGCGCCAGCAGCCAAGAAGCTGACAGGGGCAATTCACCCCTCCACTTT; CDR3: CASSQEADRGNSPLHF
length: 15; D: TRBD1; J: TRBJ1-4; size: few; V: TRBV4-3; DNA: TGCGCCAGCAGCCGGGTTGGACAGGGTAATGAAAAACTGTTTTTT; CDR3: CASSRVGQGNEKLFF
length: 14; D: NA; J: TRBJ1-5; size: NA; V: TRBV9; DNA: TGTGCCAGCAGTCCGACAGGAAGCAATCAGCCCCAGCATTTT; CDR3: CASSPTGSNQPQHF
length: 17; D: TRBD2; J: TRBJ2-1; size: NA; V: TRBV7-2; DNA: TGTGCCAGCAGCTTATCTCCCGGGGGGGGCCTGTACAATGAGCAGTTCTTC; CDR3: CASSLSPGGGLYNEQFF
length: 17; D: NA; J: TRBJ2-6; size: few; V: TRBV5-4; DNA: TGTGCCAGCAGCAGGGGGAGACAGGACTCTGGGGCCAACGTCCTGACTTTC; CDR3: CASSRGRQDSGANVLTF
length: 15; D: NA; J: TRBJ2-7; size: NA; V: TRBV13; DNA: TGTGCCAGCAGCTTGTACGAGACAGAACTCTACGAGCAGTACTTC; CDR3: CASSLYETELYEQYF
length: 14; D: TRBD1; J: TRBJ1-4; size: once; V: TRBV7-9; DNA: TGTGCCAGCAGCTTAGGGACAGGGGGTGAAAAACTGTTTTTT; CDR3: CASSLGTGGEKLFF
length: 16; D: TRBD1; J: TRBJ1-1; size: NA; V: TRBV13; DNA: TGTGCCAGCAGCCGCCGACAGGGAAGAGCTGGCACTGAAGCTTTCTTT; CDR3: CASSRRQGRAGTEAFF
length: 14; D: NA; J: TRBJ1-2; size: NA; V: TRBV4-1; DNA: TGCGCCAGCAGCCAAGATTGGAAATTGGAGGGCTACACCTTC; CDR3: CASSQDWKLEGYTF
length: 14; D: TRBD1; J: TRBJ1-6; size: NA; V: TRBV5-1; DNA: TGCGCCAGCAAGGCGGACAGGGAAGGTTCACCCCTCCACTTT; CDR3: CASKADREGSPLHF
length: 14; D: TRBD1; J: TRBJ2-2; size: NA; V: TRBV5-5; DNA: TGTGCCAGCAGCCTGTGGACAGGTCCCGGGGAGCTGTTTTTT; CDR3: CASSLWTGPGELFF
length: 14; D: TRBD2; J: TRBJ2-7; size: NA; V: TRBV4-3; DNA: TGCGCCAGCAGCCCGGCGGGAGGAGGCTACGAGCAGTACTTC; CDR3: CASSPAGGGYEQYF
length: 14; D: NA; J: TRBJ2-2; size: NA; V: TRBV18; DNA: TGTGCCAGCTCACGAGACAGCCGTCTCGGGGAGCTGTTTTTT; CDR3: CASSRDSRLGELFF
length: 13; D: NA; J: TRBJ2-1; size: NA; V: TRBV4-3; DNA: TGCGCCAGCAGCCAAGACGTGGCGGGTGAGCAGTTCTTC; CDR3: CASSQDVAGEQFF
length: 16; D: NA; J: TRBJ2-2; size: NA; V: TRBV2; DNA: TGTGCCAGCAGTGAAGCGGCAGGATCTAACACCGGGGAGCTGTTTTTT; CDR3: CASSEAAGSNTGELFF
length: 13; D: NA; J: TRBJ1-5; size: NA; V: TRBV7-2; DNA: TGTGCCAGCAGCCAGAATCCCAATCAGCCCCAGCATTTT; CDR3: CASSQNPNQPQHF
length: 14; D: TRBD2; J: TRBJ2-5; size: NA; V: TRBV15; DNA: TGTGCCACCAGCACCCGGGGGGGCAGGGAGACCCAGTACTTC; CDR3: CATSTRGGRETQYF
length: 14; D: TRBD1; J: TRBJ2-7; size: NA; V: TRBV6-1; DNA: TGTGCCAGCAGTGGCCGGGACAGGAGCTACGAGCAGTACTTC; CDR3: CASSGRDRSYEQYF
length: 18; D: NA; J: TRBJ1-1; size: NA; V: TRBV25-1; DNA: TGTGCCAGCAGTGGGACAGTGCTAACACGTAAGAATAGCACTGAAGCTTTCTTT; CDR3: CASSGTVLTRKNSTEAFF
length: 13; D: NA; J: TRBJ2-1; size: NA; V: TRBV19; DNA: TGTGCCACTGAAAAACGGACACACAATGAGCAGTTCTTC; CDR3: CATEKRTHNEQFF
length: 13; D: NA; J: TRBJ1-1; size: NA; V: TRBV7-3; DNA: TGTGCCAGCAGCTTAGAGGGGGTAGCTGAAGCTTTCTTT; CDR3: CASSLEGVAEAFF
length: 15; D: NA; J: TRBJ2-3; size: NA; V: TRBV2; DNA: TGTGCCAGCAGTGAACAGGGCAGCCTCACAGATACGCAGTATTTT; CDR3: CASSEQGSLTDTQYF
length: 12; D: TRBD1; J: TRBJ1-1; size: medium-sized; V: TRBV19; DNA: TGTGCCAGTAGGTTCCGGGACAGTGAAGCTTTCTTT; CDR3: CASRFRDSEAFF